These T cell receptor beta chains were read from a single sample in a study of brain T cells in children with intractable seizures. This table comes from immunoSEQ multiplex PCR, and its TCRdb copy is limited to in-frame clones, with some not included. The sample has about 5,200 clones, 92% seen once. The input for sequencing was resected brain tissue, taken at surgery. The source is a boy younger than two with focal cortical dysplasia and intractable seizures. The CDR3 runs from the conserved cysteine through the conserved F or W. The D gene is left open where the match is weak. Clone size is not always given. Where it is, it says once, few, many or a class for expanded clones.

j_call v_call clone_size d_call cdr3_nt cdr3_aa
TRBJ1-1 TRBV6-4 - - TGTGCCAGCAGTGAATCTATGAACACTGAAGCTTTCTTT CASSESMNTEAFF
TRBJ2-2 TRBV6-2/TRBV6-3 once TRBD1 TGTGCCAGCAGTTACTCGATTGGACAGGGTTCACGGCCCGGGGAGCTGTTTTTT CASSYSIGQGSRPGELFF
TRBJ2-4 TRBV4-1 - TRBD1 TGCGCCAGCAGCCGGACGCCGGGACAGGGACAAAACATTCAGTACTTC CASSRTPGQGQNIQYF
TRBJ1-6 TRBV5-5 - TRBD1 TGTGCCAGCAGCTTTGTGCCGGTTCCTCGGGACAGGGGTTCACCCCTCCACTTT CASSFVPVPRDRGSPLHF
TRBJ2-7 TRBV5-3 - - TGTGCCAGAAGCAACGGGACGGCCTCCTACGAGCAGTACTTC CARSNGTASYEQYF
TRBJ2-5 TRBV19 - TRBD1 TGTGCCAGTAGTACCATCGGGACAGGGGGGCAAGAGACCCAGTACTTC CASSTIGTGGQETQYF
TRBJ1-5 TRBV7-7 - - TGTGCCAGCAGCTTAGACAGAAATCAGCCCCAGCATTTT CASSLDRNQPQHF
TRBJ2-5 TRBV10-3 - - TGTGCCACACGCCCGGGACGGATCCAAGAGACCCAGTACTTC CATRPGRIQETQYF
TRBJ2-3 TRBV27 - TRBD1 TGTGCCAGCAGTTTACAGGGGGCCGACACAGATACGCAGTATTTT CASSLQGADTDTQYF
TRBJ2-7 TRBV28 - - TGTGCCAGCAGTTCCCGCAGATCAAGAAAGGAGCAGTACTTC CASSSRRSRKEQYF
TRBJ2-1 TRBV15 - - TGTGCCACCAGCAGAGGGATCCGGGACGGAGTTAATGAGCAGTTCTTC CATSRGIRDGVNEQFF
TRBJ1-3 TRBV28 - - TGTGCCAGCGGGACCGCAGGAAACACCATATATTTT CASGTAGNTIYF
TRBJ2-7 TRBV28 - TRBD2 TGTGCCAGCAGCAAATCAGGGAGGGGAAGCTCCTACGAGCAGTACTTC CASSKSGRGSSYEQYF
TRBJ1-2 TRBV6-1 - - TGTGCCAGCAGTGAAGCCTCGGGGGGCGCGGGCTATGGCTACACCTTC CASSEASGGAGYGYTF
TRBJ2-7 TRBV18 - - TGTGCCAGCTCACCCTTGGGGGGAGAGCAGTACTTC CASSPLGGEQYF
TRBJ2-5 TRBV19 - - TGTGCCGTCAGGGGTTGGGGAGAGACCCAGTACTTC CAVRGWGETQYF
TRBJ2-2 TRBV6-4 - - TGTGCCAGCAGTGACCGGGACAACGGGGAGCTGTTTTTT CASSDRDNGELFF
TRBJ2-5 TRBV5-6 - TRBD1 TGTGCCAGCAGCTTGGTGGACAGGGGGCGTGGGACCCAGTACTTC CASSLVDRGRGTQYF
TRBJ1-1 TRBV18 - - TGTGCCAGCTCACCAGGGATTCACGCGAACACTGAAGCTTTCTTT CASSPGIHANTEAFF
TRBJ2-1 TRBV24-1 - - TGTGCCACCAGTGATTTAAGAGATGAGCAGTTCTTC CATSDLRDEQFF
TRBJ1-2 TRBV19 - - TGTGCCAGTGGGTCCGGTGATGGCTACACCTTC CASGSGDGYTF
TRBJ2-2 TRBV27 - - TGTGCCAGCAGTTTAGCGGAGAACACCGGGGAGCTGTTTTTT CASSLAENTGELFF
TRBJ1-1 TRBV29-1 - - TGCAGCGTCCCCGGACAGTTCACTGAAGCTTTCTTT CSVPGQFTEAFF
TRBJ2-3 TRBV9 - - TGTGCCAGCAGCGCTCGTGGGGTTTTCGCGAATACGCAGTATTTT CASSARGVFANTQYF
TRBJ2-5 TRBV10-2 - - TGCGCCAGCCACTTCCCCCTACAGGGGGAGGGAGAGACCCAGTACTTC CASHFPLQGEGETQYF
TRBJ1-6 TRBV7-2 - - TGTGCCAGCAGCTTAGATGTGACTCAAGGAGGTAATTCACCCCTCCACTTT CASSLDVTQGGNSPLHF
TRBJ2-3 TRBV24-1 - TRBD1 TGTGCCACCAGTACAGGGGCGGGCACAGATACGCAGTATTTT CATSTGAGTDTQYF
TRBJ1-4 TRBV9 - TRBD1 TGTGCCAGCAGCGTCGGGACAGGGCTGGCTAATGAAAAACTGTTTTTT CASSVGTGLANEKLFF
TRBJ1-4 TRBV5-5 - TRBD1 TGTGCCAGCAGCTCATGGGAGGGGGCCCGCGAAAAACTGTTTTTT CASSSWEGAREKLFF
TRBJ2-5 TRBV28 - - TGTGCCAGCAGTTTACCGGGAGCTCGGGAGACCCAGTACTTC CASSLPGARETQYF
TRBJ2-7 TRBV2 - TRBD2 TGTGCCAGCAGTGGATCTAGCGGGGAAGACGAGCAGTACTTC CASSGSSGEDEQYF
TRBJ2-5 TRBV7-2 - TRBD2 TGTGCCAGCAGCTTAGCGCCTCTAGCGGGGGGGCGTGAGACCCAGTACTTC CASSLAPLAGGRETQYF
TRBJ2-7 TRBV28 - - TGTGCCAGCAGTTACGGACTCTCCTACGAGCAGTACTTC CASSYGLSYEQYF
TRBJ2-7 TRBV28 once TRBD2 TGTGCCAGCAGTCAACCGGGACTAGCGGGGCGGCAGTACTTC CASSQPGLAGRQYF
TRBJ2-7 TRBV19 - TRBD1 TGTGCCAGTAGCCGGGGACAGGCGGGCGAGCAGTACTTC CASSRGQAGEQYF
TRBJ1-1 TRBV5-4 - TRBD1 TGTGCCAGCAGCTTAGACAGGGGAAACACTGAAGCTTTCTTT CASSLDRGNTEAFF
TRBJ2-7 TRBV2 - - TGTGCCAGCAGTGAAGCGCTTACATCCCTTCGGGAGCAGTACTTC CASSEALTSLREQYF
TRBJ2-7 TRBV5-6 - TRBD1 TGTGCCAGCAGCTTGGGAAGCTCGACAGGGCGCTACGAGCAGTACTTC CASSLGSSTGRYEQYF
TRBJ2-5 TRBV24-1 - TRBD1 TGTGCCACCAGTGACGGGACAGGGGCCCAAGAGACCCAGTACTTC CATSDGTGAQETQYF
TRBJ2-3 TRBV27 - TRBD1 TGTGCCAGCAGTCACCCCCTAGGGCTAGGGGGCAGTACGCAGTATTTT CASSHPLGLGGSTQYF
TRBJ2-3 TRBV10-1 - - TGCGCCAGCAGTGATAGGATCGGCTTGGGGGATACGCAGTATTTT CASSDRIGLGDTQYF
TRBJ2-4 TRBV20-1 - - TGCAGTGCTAGTTCCGGGACGCTACCCGCCGTGGCCAAAAACATTCAGTACTTC CSASSGTLPAVAKNIQYF
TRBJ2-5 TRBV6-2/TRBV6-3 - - TGTGCCAGCAGTAAGCAAACCCGGACGGCTCAAGAGACCCAGTACTTC CASSKQTRTAQETQYF
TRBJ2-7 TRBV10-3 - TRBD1 TGTGCCATCAGAGAGAGACAGGGACCCTCCTACGAGCAGTACTTC CAIRERQGPSYEQYF
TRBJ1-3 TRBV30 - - TGTGCCTGGAGTGTAGTTGGAAACACCATATATTTT CAWSVVGNTIYF
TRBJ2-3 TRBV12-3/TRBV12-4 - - TGTGCCAGCAGTTTAATGGGCACAGATACGCAGTATTTT CASSLMGTDTQYF
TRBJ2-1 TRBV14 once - TGTGCCAGCAGCGGGACCCACACTGAGCAGTTCTTC CASSGTHTEQFF
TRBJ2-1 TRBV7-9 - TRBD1 TGTGCCAGCAGCTTTGACAGGGGCTACAATGAGCAGTTCTTC CASSFDRGYNEQFF
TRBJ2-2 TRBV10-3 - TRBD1 TGTGCCATCAGCTATGCCCACGGGACAGGGAGCGGGGAGCTGTTTTTT CAISYAHGTGSGELFF
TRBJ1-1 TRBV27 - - TGTGCCAGCAGTTTCACAGGCGTCGGGACTGAAGCTTTCTTT CASSFTGVGTEAFF
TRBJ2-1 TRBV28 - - TGTGCCAGCAGTTACCAAAGCTCCTACAATGAGCAGTTCTTC CASSYQSSYNEQFF
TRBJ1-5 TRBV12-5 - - TGTGCTAGTGGTCTGGGGGTGGGAAGAAATCAGCCCCAGCATTTT CASGLGVGRNQPQHF